This T cell receptor beta chain was identified during a study of cytomegalovirus exposure and HLA in healthy donors. Germline lookup yields CDR1 SNHLY and CDR2 FYNNEI. This CDR3 region has 15 residues. Trimming stripped 5 bases from V and 8 bases from J, with 19 bases between. The method was immunoSEQ multiplex PCR; TCRdb's version includes in-frame clones alone and lacks a portion of them. The sample has some 160,000 clones; around 90% are singletons. This TCR came from a man between 18 and 35 years old in good health and CMV-seronegative. The specimen was PBMCs. The gene calls are TRBV2 and TRBJ2-1; D gene unclear. Here the CDR3 DNA reads TGTGCCAGCAGTATAGAGATTAATCGAGGCCATGAGCAGTTCTTC. Its translation is CASSIEINRGHEQFF. Full variable domain (rest looked up from reference TRBV2 and TRBJ2-1): EPEVTQTPSHQVTQMGQEVILRCVPISNHLYFYWYRQILGQKVEFLVSFYNNEISEKSEIFDDQFSVERPDGSNFTLKIRSTKLEDSAMYFCASSIEINRGHEQFFGPGTRLTVL.